The clone carrying this TCR beta chain was observed a handful of times. No antigen is known for it. Germline V CDR1 and CDR2: GTSNPN, SVGIG (reference sequence). This CDR3 is built from 14 residues. V lost 0 bases and J lost 6, with 15 bases in between. This entry comes from a study of beta chain features in type 1 diabetes. Findings and limits, study-wide: TCRB CDR3s from Type 1 diabetes patients were moderately but significantly shorter in all four CD4+ subsets. Any HLA effect on TCRB rearrangement was left unresolved by small sub-analyses.

The authors reverse transcribed all of the isolated RNA, so sequencing captured expressed TCRB transcripts. Sequencing was performed with immunoSEQ multiplex PCR; in TCRdb, only in-frame clones are kept and a portion is missing. In the table there are 600,000 to 750,000 clones, 9.5% to 15% of which are singletons. One heparinised draw, averaging around 120 mL, was taken per donor. Sorted CD4+ subsets: naive, central memory, regulatory, stem cell-like memory (CD45RO/CCR7/CD25/CD127/CD95/CD27 panel). J is TRBJ2-7 and V is TRBV30; D is unresolved. Source material: naive CD4+ T cells from blood. The source is a man aged 25-45 years with type 1 diabetes. This CDR3 reads CAWSVERLEGEQYF. CDR3 DNA: TGTGCCTGGAGTGTCGAGAGGTTGGAAGGCGAGCAGTACTTC.